The 8 T cell receptor beta chains listed next were all sequenced from one sample in a study of shared clonotypes between healthy human individuals (dated by TCRdb to 2018 to 2020). The library relied on the immunoSEQ multiplex PCR assay. What TCRdb holds here is the immuneACCESS table cut down to in-frame rearrangements. Part of the clones is not present; checked against another copy, under half of the missing clones reflect an unresolved V gene, and the others are unexplained. The sample contains over 850,000 clones, approximately 78% of them found a single time. Together, the top ten hold 0.5% to 0.6% of the sample. The sequenced sample was memory CD4+ T cells from PBMCs. The cell subset or site label on this specimen signifies: CD45RA-negative fraction. The receptors originated from a man between 18 and 29 years old in good health. Some clones in this sample may be carry-over from other donors' samples.

The chain employs TRBV6-1 and TRBJ1-2; TRBD1 is a possible D gene (5 bases). Germline V gene sequence: CDR1 MNHNS, CDR2 SASEGT. The CDR3 is 13 amino acids. Trimming took 5 bases from V and 1 from J, leaving 8 bases between them. The CDR3 is CASSSTVNYGYTF. CDR3 bases: TGTGCCAGCAGTTCGACAGTTAACTATGGCTACACCTTC.

This clone occurred once. J is TRBJ1-5 and V is TRBV21-1. TRBV21-1 is shown as a pseudogene. The length of the CDR3 is 15 residues. CDR3 sequence (DNA): TGTGCCAGCAGCTCCCCAAGGGTGTCGGGCCAGCCCCAGCATTTT. It translates to CASSSPRVSGQPQHF.

The rearrangement links TRBV27 to TRBJ2-5, with 8 bases aligning to TRBD2. CDR1 is MNHEY and CDR2 is SMNVEV in the germline V gene (reference sequence). CDR3 length: 14 residues. After removal of 6 bases from V and 6 bases from J, the junction contained 9 bases not matched to a gene. CDR3 in amino acids: CASSPGLGLKTQYF. The CDR3 DNA follows: TGTGCCAGCAGCCCGGGACTAGGTCTTAAGACCCAGTACTTC.

This clone has more than one count but fewer than ten. In the same sample, other DNA sequences code for this CDR3. The rearrangement links TRBV18 to TRBJ1-5; maybe TRBD1 (5 bases). Germline V CDR1 and CDR2: KGHSH, LQKENI. Trimming cost V 6 bases and J 3 bases, with 12 bases left between them. The CDR3 has 14 residues. The CDR3 coding sequence is TGTGCCAGCTCGCAAACAGGAGACAATCAGCCCCAGCATTTT. This encodes CASSQTGDNQPQHF.

The sample holds one count of this clone. This chain joins TRBV7-9 and TRBJ1-5; D might be TRBD1 (5 bases). V was clipped by 5 bases and J by 4 bases, with 12 bases between them. The germline V gene has CDR1 SEHNR and CDR2 FQNEAQ (reference sequence). CDR3 length: 14 residues. CDR3 sequence reads: CASSQTTENQPQHF. Written as DNA, the CDR3 is TGTGCCAGCAGCCAAACGACAGAAAATCAGCCCCAGCATTTT.

This sequence joins TRBV28 and TRBJ1-4; TRBD1 matches at 10 bases. The CDR3 has 12 residues. The V segment lost 2 bases and the J segment 14 bases; nucleotides outside the gene matches: 2. Germline V gives CDR1 MDHEN, CDR2 SYDVKM. CDR3 amino acids: CASSLKGQGLFF. The CDR3 nucleotides read TGTGCCAGCAGTTTAAAGGGACAGGGGCTGTTTTTT.

The CDR3 region is CATSRSPGGRYEQYF. In DNA, the CDR3 is TGTGCCACCAGCAGATCCCCAGGGGGCAGATACGAGCAGTACTTC. The J gene is TRBJ2-7, the V gene TRBV15, with 8 bases aligning to TRBD1. Germline CDR1 is LNHNV and CDR2 is YYDKDF (reference sequence). This CDR3 comprises 15 residues. V lost 2 bases, J lost 4 bases, and 7 bases stayed unmatched.

The chain employs TRBV27 and TRBJ2-3; 15 nucleotides align to TRBD2. The CDR3 spans 16 residues. V was clipped by 5 bases and J by 5 bases; unmatched bases: 5. Germline V gene data show CDR1 as MNHEY and CDR2 as SMNVEV (reference sequence). The CDR3 coding sequence is TGTGCCAGCAGTGTGGGACTAGCGGGAGGACTAGATACGCAGTATTTT. Translated, it gives CASSVGLAGGLDTQYF.